This T cell receptor (beta chain) appears in the sequencing data of a study of IL-32 and malignant T cell survival in cutaneous lymphoma (dated by TCRdb to 2020 to 2023). Background on the whole study: Whether the surviving TCR Vbeta+ T cells in IL-32 cultures were the malignant clone rather than benign T cells sharing that Vbeta was tested by high-throughput TCR sequencing. A couple of CTCL donors were studied by high-throughput TCR sequencing, confirming IL-32beta supported malignant T cell survival in vitro.

The blood samples were obtained from patients with leukemic cutaneous T cell lymphoma (Sezary syndrome) who were treated at a US cutaneous lymphoma program. Peripheral blood mononuclear cells were isolated from patient blood by Ficoll centrifugation. On this clone: It lacks a known antigen. The sample holds no much larger clone one base away, and base qualities are not on file.

Using the QIAamp DNA Mini kit, genomic DNA was extracted and then profiled by immunoSEQ with roughly 85-450 ng of DNA template. TCRdb's version of the immuneACCESS table is confined to in-frame rearrangements and falls short of the full clone set. An unresolved V gene accounts for under half of the shortfall where checked; the remainder is of unknown origin. Here the sample has roughly 2,200 clones; about 81% occur a single time. Roughly 51% of the sample comes from the top ten. The germline ends are 23 bases apart after V is trimmed by 1 base and J by 7 bases. Per the germline V gene, SGDLS is the CDR1 and YYNGEE is the CDR2. The CDR3 runs 17 residues from the cysteine to the phenylalanine. Just CDR3 DNA is preserved here, 51 bases in frame from base 1. What the study reported, not specific to this receptor: IL-32beta appeared to promote malignant T cell survival in vitro by inducing large CD14+ antigen-presenting cells that lowered apoptosis. The exact culture duration for the TCR-sequenced samples was not stated in the methods. According to TCR sequencing, the TCRs of malignant T cells persisted after in vitro culture with IL-32beta. The kinetics of enhanced malignant T cell survival in culture differed somewhat between CTCL blood donors.

This specimen consisted of blood, obtained on day 0. The rearrangement joined TRBV9 to TRBJ1-2, and the D gene may be TRBD1, 6 bases matching. This receptor was identified in a human donor with cutaneous T cell lymphoma. The DNA sequence follows: TGTGCCAGCAGCGTAAACCCCTTAGACAGGCCCCAGGGTGGCTACACCTTC. Its product reads: CASSVNPLDRPQGGYTF.